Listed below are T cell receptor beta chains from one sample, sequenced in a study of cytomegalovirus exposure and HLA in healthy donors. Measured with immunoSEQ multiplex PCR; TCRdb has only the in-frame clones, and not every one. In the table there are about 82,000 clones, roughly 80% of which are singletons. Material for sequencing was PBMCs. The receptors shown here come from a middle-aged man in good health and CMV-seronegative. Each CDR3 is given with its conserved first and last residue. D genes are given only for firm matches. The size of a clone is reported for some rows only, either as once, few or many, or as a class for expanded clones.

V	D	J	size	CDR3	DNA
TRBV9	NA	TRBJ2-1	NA	CASSRRDWAYNEQFF	TGTGCCAGCAGCCGCCGGGACTGGGCCTACAATGAGCAGTTCTTC
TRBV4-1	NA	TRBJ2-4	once	CASSQDRAKNIQYF	TGCGCCAGCAGCCAAGATAGAGCCAAAAACATTCAGTACTTC
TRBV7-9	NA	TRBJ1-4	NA	CASSLLGEGTNEKLFF	TGTGCCAGCAGCTTATTAGGGGAGGGAACTAATGAAAAACTGTTTTTT
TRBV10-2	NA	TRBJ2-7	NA	CASRSRQGGGEQYF	TGCGCCAGCAGATCACGCCAGGGGGGCGGCGAGCAGTACTTC
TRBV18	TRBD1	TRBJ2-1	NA	CASSPPGQGNSGEQFF	TGTGCCAGCTCACCACCGGGACAGGGGAATTCTGGTGAGCAGTTCTTC
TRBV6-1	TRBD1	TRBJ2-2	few	CAGRDRANTGELFF	TGTGCCGGCCGGGACAGGGCTAACACCGGGGAGCTGTTTTTT
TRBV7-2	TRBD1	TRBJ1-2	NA	CASSAGDRAANYGYTF	TGTGCCAGCAGCGCGGGCGACAGGGCCGCTAACTATGGCTACACCTTC
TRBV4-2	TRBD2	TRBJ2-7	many	CASSQDLGTSYEQYF	TGTGCCAGCAGCCAAGATCTTGGGACTAGCTACGAGCAGTACTTC
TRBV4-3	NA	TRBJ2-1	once	CASSQDLSGALGNEQFF	TGCGCCAGCAGCCAAGATCTGTCAGGGGCCCTAGGCAATGAGCAGTTCTTC
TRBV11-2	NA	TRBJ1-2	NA	CASSLEQGSGYTF	TGTGCCAGCAGCTTAGAACAGGGCAGTGGCTACACCTTC
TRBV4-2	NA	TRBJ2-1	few	CASSQELLGADEQFF	TGTGCCAGCAGCCAAGAATTGCTAGGGGCCGATGAGCAGTTCTTC